These 23 T cell receptor beta chains share one sample of origin, sequenced in a study of a mutant IDH1 vaccine in newly diagnosed glioma. What these receptors recognize is not known. Some clones are missing from TCRdb's copy, which holds only in-frame ones; the method was immunoSEQ multiplex PCR. The table includes roughly 50,000 clones, 81% detected once. Time point described: week 5, during vaccination. With topical imiquimod, each dose of the vaccine consisted of 300 ug of mutant IDH1 20-mer peptide. Sequenced material: PBMCs, taken from a glioma patient whose treatment included an IDH1 peptide vaccine. The source is a man younger than 40 with glioma.

J is TRBJ1-3 and V is TRBV6-5, with 7 nucleotides matching TRBD1. The CDR3 sequence is 14 residues long. V dropped 8 bases and J dropped 4; count of bases not matched to a gene: 8. The germline V gene has CDR1 MNHEY and CDR2 SVGAGI. This CDR3 reads CASRKGASGNTIYF. For the CDR3, the DNA is TGTGCCAGCCGAAAGGGGGCAAGCGGAAACACCATATATTTT.

The chain recombines TRBV5-6 with TRBJ2-7; 13 bases line up with TRBD2. Losses at the gene ends were 4 bases for V and 6 bases for J; bases not matched to a gene: 4. The CDR3 totals 14 residues. Germline CDR1 and CDR2: SGHDT and YYEEEE. This chain's CDR3 is CASSGGTSGVEQYF. In nucleotides, the CDR3 is TGTGCCAGCAGCGGCGGGACTAGCGGGGTCGAGCAGTACTTC.

The V gene is TRBV28, the J gene TRBJ2-7, with 10 nucleotides matching TRBD1. Per germline, CDR1 MDHEN and CDR2 SYDVKM. After removal of 5 bases from V and 8 bases from J, the junction contained 9 bases not matched to a gene. This CDR3 spans 14 amino acids. The CDR3 sequence: CASSPVLGQGKQYF. The DNA of the CDR3 is TGTGCCAGCAGTCCGGTTTTGGGACAGGGGAAGCAGTACTTC.

There are a few counts of this clone. The V gene is TRBV6-4, the J gene TRBJ2-3; the match to TRBD2 covers 14 bases. Germline V gene sequence: CDR1 MRHNA, CDR2 SNTAGT. This CDR3 spans 17 amino acids. V shed 3 bases and J 6 bases; nucleotides not matched to a gene: 8. The CDR3 loop is CASSDTGTSGGGDTQYF. The CDR3 DNA is TGTGCCAGCAGTGATACCGGGACTAGCGGGGGTGGCGATACGCAGTATTTT.

Concerning this clone: The sample has other DNA sequences that encode this CDR3 too. This sequence joins TRBV18 and TRBJ2-3; no clear D. The CDR3 spans 12 residues. The V end was cut by 6 bases, the J end by 0 bases, with 4 bases between. From germline, CDR1 is KGHSH and CDR2 LQKENI. This CDR3 reads CASSPSTDTQYF. In DNA form, the CDR3 reads TGTGCCAGCTCCCCCAGCACAGATACGCAGTATTTT.

The rearrangement uses TRBV5-6 and TRBJ2-3, with D maybe TRBD2 (6 bases). Deletions cut 4 bases from V and 2 bases from J, with 14 bases between. Germline CDR1 SGHDT, CDR2 YYEEEE. The CDR3 totals 15 residues. CDR3 DNA sequence: TGTGCCAGCAGCCCCCCGGGGGTACTCACAGATACGCAGTATTTT. It specifies CASSPPGVLTDTQYF.

This clone has more than one count but fewer than ten. The rearrangement uses TRBV15 and TRBJ1-1; D gene unclear. Trimming removed 5 bases from V and 1 base from J, with 8 bases in between. The CDR3 extends over 13 amino acids. Germline V gene data show CDR1 as LNHNV and CDR2 as YYDKDF (reference sequence). The CDR3 spells CATSAQRNTEAFF. The CDR3 bases are TGTGCCACCAGCGCTCAACGGAACACTGAAGCTTTCTTT.

V usage is TRBV6-6 and J usage is TRBJ1-6; D is ambiguous. CDR3 length: 16 amino acids. Trimming cost V 0 bases and J 0 bases, with 6 bases left between them. In germline, CDR1 is MNHNY, CDR2 SVGAGI (reference sequence). CDR3 region: CASSYSPSSYNSPLHF. CDR3 bases: TGTGCCAGCAGTTACTCGCCTAGCTCCTATAATTCACCCCTCCACTTT.

Note on this clone: Other DNA sequences in this specimen translate into the identical CDR3. V usage is TRBV5-1 and J usage is TRBJ2-5, with D perhaps TRBD1 (5 bases). The V gene's germline CDR1 is SGHRS and CDR2 YFSETQ. The CDR3 contains 14 residues. The V and J ends lost 0 bases and 2 bases respectively, with 8 bases between them. CDR3 sequence: CASSLGQLQETQYF. The CDR3 region has the DNA TGCGCCAGCAGCTTGGGACAGTTACAAGAGACCCAGTACTTC. Using reference TRBV5-1 and TRBJ2-5 for the parts outside the CDR3, the full variable domain is KAGVTQTPRYLIKTRGQQVTLSCSPISGHRSVSWYQQTPGQGLQFLFEYFSETQRNKGNFPGRFSGRQFSNSRSEMNVSTLELGDSALYLCASSLGQLQETQYFGPGTRLLVL.

Notes on this clone: One end of the junction varies from germline; a read error may be responsible. The chain employs TRBV5-1 and TRBJ1-1, with D maybe TRBD1 (6 bases). Germline loops: CDR1 SGHRS, CDR2 YFSETQ. This CDR3 contains 14 residues. For the CDR3, the DNA is TGTGCCAGCAGCTCCGGGACAAAGAACACTGAAGCTTTCTTT. This encodes CASSSGTKNTEAFF.

J is TRBJ2-2 and V is TRBV11-3, with 10 positions matching TRBD1. CDR3 length: 16 amino acids. Trimming cost V 5 bases and J 4 bases; bases outside gene matches: 7. Germline V lookup: CDR1 SGHNT, CDR2 YENEEA. CDR3 in DNA: TGTGCCAGCAGCCCGGGACAGGGGCGCGGCACCGGGGAGCTGTTTTTT. As protein: CASSPGQGRGTGELFF.

The chain couples TRBV15 to TRBJ1-6, with 8 bases lining up with TRBD1. CDR1 LNHNV and CDR2 YYDKDF come from the germline V gene (reference sequence). Germline trimming cut 3 bases from V and 9 bases from J; bases unmatched to any gene: 4. This CDR3 contains 14 residues. CDR3 DNA: TGTGCCACCAGCAGTCAGGGGGCATTTTCACCCCTCCACTTT. This codes for CATSSQGAFSPLHF.

The chain has TRBV7-9 and TRBJ2-3; maybe TRBD2 (6 bases). Germline CDR1 reads SEHNR; CDR2 reads FQNEAQ (reference sequence). V lost 8 bases and J lost 2, with 20 bases in between. This CDR3 is 16 amino acids long. DNA for the CDR3: TGTGCCAGCCCGTTAAAGGGAGGATCGAACACAGATACGCAGTATTTT. Residues: CASPLKGGSNTDTQYF.

The chain uses TRBV28 and TRBJ1-5; unclear D gene. The CDR3 is 14 amino acids. Trimming removed 4 bases at V and 3 bases at J, with 10 bases between. Germline lookup yields CDR1 MDHEN and CDR2 SYDVKM. The CDR3 DNA reads as TGTGCCAGCAGTTACGGGGTAGCCAATCAGCCCCAGCATTTT. Its translation: CASSYGVANQPQHF.

The rearrangement joins TRBV5-1 to TRBJ1-4; 10 bases fit TRBD1. Germline lookup yields CDR1 SGHRS and CDR2 YFSETQ. The CDR3 is 15 residues long. Germline trimming cut 4 bases from V and 1 base from J; bases unmatched to any gene: 1. This CDR3 is CASSRDRGTNEKLFF. DNA for the CDR3: TGCGCCAGCAGCCGGGACAGGGGAACTAATGAAAAACTGTTTTTT.

This clone is a singleton in its sample. The CDR3 region is CASSRKGFNEKLFF. DNA for the CDR3: TGTGCCAGCAGTCGCAAGGGATTTAATGAAAAACTGTTTTTT. The chain has TRBV6-5 and TRBJ1-4; the D is unclear. The CDR3 consists of 14 residues. V was clipped by 5 bases and J by 4 bases, with 11 bases between them. Germline CDR1 and CDR2: MNHEY and SVGAGI.

J is TRBJ2-1 and V is TRBV5-6; D may match TRBD1 or TRBD2 (6 bases each). Germline V gene sequence: CDR1 SGHDT, CDR2 YYEEEE. V lost 6 bases and J lost 9, with 22 bases in between. The CDR3 covers 15 residues. CDR3 in DNA: TGTGCCAGCATCGTGGGGGCGGGGCGCCCCGGTGAGCAGTTCTTC. It translates to CASIVGAGRPGEQFF.

The rearrangement uses TRBV6-6 and TRBJ2-6; D is unresolved. V lost 4 bases and J 0 bases, leaving 4 bases between the germline ends. The germline CDR1 and CDR2 sequences are MNHNY and SVGAGI (reference sequence). The CDR3 runs 14 residues. The CDR3 bases are TGTGCCAGCAGTTTGGACTCTGGGGCCAACGTCCTGACTTTC. Translated, it gives CASSLDSGANVLTF.

This clone was observed once. V gene TRBV11-2 combines with J gene TRBJ1-3; D not certain. The ends were cut back, 3 bases at V and 4 bases at J, with 16 bases in the middle. CDR3 length equals 16 residues. Germline V gene sequence: CDR1 SGHAT, CDR2 FQNNGV. The DNA for the CDR3 is TGTGCCAGCAGCTTGCGAGGATTGGGTCCCGGAAACACCATATATTTT. Encoded protein: CASSLRGLGPGNTIYF.

The chain combines TRBV4-1 with TRBJ2-6; tentative D call: TRBD1 (5 bases). This CDR3 contains 17 residues. CDR1 is MGHRA, CDR2 YSYEKL, per germline. V lost 1 base and J 0 bases, leaving 10 bases between the germline ends. CDR3 in amino acids: CASSQAHRISGANVLTF. The CDR3 DNA follows: TGCGCCAGCAGCCAAGCACACAGGATCTCTGGGGCCAACGTCCTGACTTTC.

The CDR3 region has the DNA TGTGCCAGCAGTTTAACAGGGTACTACGAGCAGTACTTC. Its protein is CASSLTGYYEQYF. The chain uses TRBV27 and TRBJ2-7; D is possibly TRBD1 (6 bases). This CDR3 is built from 13 residues. The germline V gene has CDR1 MNHEY and CDR2 SMNVEV (reference sequence). V was cut by 2 bases and J by 3 bases, with 8 bases left in between.

The chain uses TRBV7-9 and TRBJ2-7, with no clear D. Trimming took off 5 bases at V and 2 bases at J, with 13 bases between the two ends. Per the germline V gene, CDR1 is SEHNR and CDR2 is FQNEAQ (reference sequence). This CDR3 has 14 residues. The CDR3 DNA sequence: TGTGCCAGCAGCCGAAGAGGAGATACCTACGAGCAGTACTTC. This translates into CASSRRGDTYEQYF.

V is TRBV9 and J is TRBJ2-1; D might be TRBD1 (5 bases). Germline V lookup: CDR1 SGDLS, CDR2 YYNGEE. The CDR3 totals 14 residues. V was pared by 2 bases and J by 9 bases, with 15 bases between. The CDR3 DNA sequence: TGTGCCAGCAGCGTTCGGCAGGGTAAGGGTGAGCAGTTCTTC. This codes for CASSVRQGKGEQFF. Supplemented by reference TRBV9 and TRBJ2-1, the full variable domain reads DSGVTQTPKHLITATGQRVTLRCSPRSGDLSVYWYQQSLDQGLQFLIQYYNGEERAKGNILERFSAQQFPDLHSELNLSSLELGDSALYFCASSVRQGKGEQFFGPGTRLTVL.